These T cell receptor beta chains were read from a single sample in a study of lymphopenia after photon versus proton radiotherapy. The data were produced by immunoSEQ multiplex PCR, yet TCRdb's version contains in-frame clones alone and is incomplete. The sample shows 65,000 or so clones, about 85% of them seen only once. This specimen consisted of peripheral blood, obtained from a patient treated with proton-based radiotherapy. The receptors were gathered from a man older than 75 with esophageal cancer. The CDR3 runs from the conserved cysteine through the conserved F or W. Fields, in order: V gene, J gene, D gene, clone size, CDR3 DNA, CDR3 protein. The D gene is left open where the match is weak. Clone size is given for some rows only: seen once, a few or many times, or a class if the clone is expanded.

V gene: TRBV5-4; J gene: TRBJ2-7; D gene: .; clone size: .; CDR3 DNA: TGTGCCAGCAGCCCAGGGAGCTCCTACGAGCAGTACTTC; CDR3 protein: CASSPGSSYEQYF
V gene: TRBV19; J gene: TRBJ2-5; D gene: .; clone size: .; CDR3 DNA: TGTGCCTCATCCCCGGACAGCTACCAAGAGACCCAGTACTTC; CDR3 protein: CASSPDSYQETQYF
V gene: TRBV9; J gene: TRBJ2-5; D gene: .; clone size: once; CDR3 DNA: TGTGCCTTGGATAGGGTTTACGAAGAGACCCAGTACTTC; CDR3 protein: CALDRVYEETQYF
V gene: TRBV5-1; J gene: TRBJ1-1; D gene: TRBD1; clone size: .; CDR3 DNA: TGCGCCAGCAGCTCTGGAGGGGGCATTGAAGCTTTCTTT; CDR3 protein: CASSSGGGIEAFF
V gene: TRBV2; J gene: TRBJ1-2; D gene: .; clone size: .; CDR3 DNA: TGTGCCAGCACATTTCCTGGCTACACCTTC; CDR3 protein: CASTFPGYTF
V gene: TRBV10-2; J gene: TRBJ2-1; D gene: .; clone size: .; CDR3 DNA: TGCGCCAGCAGTGAGCTTGGAGGGAACGAGCAGTTCTTC; CDR3 protein: CASSELGGNEQFF
V gene: TRBV4-1; J gene: TRBJ1-1; D gene: .; clone size: .; CDR3 DNA: TGCGCCAGCAGCCAAGACGGCGGGGGGCGAACTGAAGCTTTCTTT; CDR3 protein: CASSQDGGGRTEAFF
V gene: TRBV7-2; J gene: TRBJ1-5; D gene: .; clone size: .; CDR3 DNA: TGTGCCAGCAGCTTAGAAAGCGGAGGGCCTCAGCCCCAGCATTTT; CDR3 protein: CASSLESGGPQPQHF
V gene: TRBV4-2; J gene: TRBJ1-3; D gene: TRBD1; clone size: .; CDR3 DNA: TGTGCCAGCAGCCCCCTGTACAGGGGTTCTGGAAACACCATATATTTT; CDR3 protein: CASSPLYRGSGNTIYF
V gene: TRBV30; J gene: TRBJ2-7; D gene: .; clone size: .; CDR3 DNA: TGTGCCTGGAGTGTCGCGGTTTACTACGAGCAGTACTTC; CDR3 protein: CAWSVAVYYEQYF
V gene: TRBV6-6; J gene: TRBJ2-3; D gene: TRBD2; clone size: .; CDR3 DNA: TGTGCCAGCCTGGATAGCGGGAACACAGATACGCAGTATTTT; CDR3 protein: CASLDSGNTDTQYF
V gene: TRBV6-6; J gene: TRBJ1-1; D gene: .; clone size: .; CDR3 DNA: TGTGCCAGCAGTGTTGGCGTCGGGACCGCCTTTTTTGAAGCTTTCTTT; CDR3 protein: CASSVGVGTAFFEAFF
V gene: TRBV30; J gene: TRBJ2-7; D gene: .; clone size: .; CDR3 DNA: TGTGCCTGGAGCCCTTCCAAGACAGGCTATACGCAGTACTTC; CDR3 protein: CAWSPSKTGYTQYF
V gene: TRBV9; J gene: TRBJ2-1; D gene: TRBD2; clone size: .; CDR3 DNA: TGTGCCAGCAGCGTAGGGACTAGCGGCTACAATGAGCAGTTCTTC; CDR3 protein: CASSVGTSGYNEQFF
V gene: TRBV4-3; J gene: TRBJ2-1; D gene: .; clone size: .; CDR3 DNA: TGCGCCAGCAGCCAAGATGGCGGATACAATGAGCAGTTCTTC; CDR3 protein: CASSQDGGYNEQFF
V gene: TRBV4-3; J gene: TRBJ1-4; D gene: .; clone size: .; CDR3 DNA: TGCGCCAGCAGCCAAGCCTATGCAACTAATGAAAAACTGTTTTTT; CDR3 protein: CASSQAYATNEKLFF
V gene: TRBV6-6; J gene: TRBJ2-2; D gene: TRBD1; clone size: .; CDR3 DNA: TGTGCCAGCACCCGGACAGGGGGCAACACCGGGGAGCTGTTTTTT; CDR3 protein: CASTRTGGNTGELFF
V gene: TRBV6-1; J gene: TRBJ1-2; D gene: TRBD1; clone size: .; CDR3 DNA: TGTGCCAGCAGTGAAGGCCGCACGCAGGGGGCGTATGGCTACACCTTC; CDR3 protein: CASSEGRTQGAYGYTF
V gene: TRBV4-1; J gene: TRBJ1-5; D gene: TRBD1; clone size: .; CDR3 DNA: TGCGCCAGCAGCCAAGCGGGACAGGGTTGGAGCAATCAGCCCCAGCATTTT; CDR3 protein: CASSQAGQGWSNQPQHF
V gene: TRBV6-5; J gene: TRBJ1-1; D gene: .; clone size: .; CDR3 DNA: TGTGCCAGCAGTTACTCGATAATAAAGGGTGAAGCTTTCTTT; CDR3 protein: CASSYSIIKGEAFF
V gene: TRBV7-2; J gene: TRBJ2-7; D gene: TRBD2; clone size: .; CDR3 DNA: TGTGCCAGCACCTCCGGGACTCGGGGGGATAGCTCCTACGAGCAGTACTTC; CDR3 protein: CASTSGTRGDSSYEQYF
V gene: TRBV19; J gene: TRBJ2-7; D gene: TRBD1; clone size: .; CDR3 DNA: TGTGCCAGTAGTTCACAGGGGAAGACCCTTTACGAGCAGTACTTC; CDR3 protein: CASSSQGKTLYEQYF
V gene: TRBV7-2; J gene: TRBJ2-1; D gene: .; clone size: .; CDR3 DNA: TGTGCCAGCAGCCCGGACGGCTTCCTAAATGAGCAGTTCTTC; CDR3 protein: CASSPDGFLNEQFF
V gene: TRBV11-2; J gene: TRBJ2-2; D gene: .; clone size: .; CDR3 DNA: TGTGCCAGCAGCTTACCAATCAGGGGGGGCAACACCGGGGAGCTGTTTTTT; CDR3 protein: CASSLPIRGGNTGELFF
V gene: TRBV7-9; J gene: TRBJ2-3; D gene: .; clone size: once; CDR3 DNA: TGTGCCAGCAGGCAAGCCGATACGCAGTATTTT; CDR3 protein: CASRQADTQYF
V gene: TRBV23-1; J gene: TRBJ1-2; D gene: TRBD1; clone size: .; CDR3 DNA: TGCGCCAGCAGTCATTCTGACAGGGCTTTAGGCTACACCTTC; CDR3 protein: CASSHSDRALGYTF
V gene: TRBV19; J gene: TRBJ2-5; D gene: .; clone size: .; CDR3 DNA: TGTGCCAGTAGTATAAGGAGCCAGGTTAGGGAGACCCAGTACTTC; CDR3 protein: CASSIRSQVRETQYF
V gene: TRBV9; J gene: TRBJ1-1; D gene: .; clone size: .; CDR3 DNA: TGTGCCAGCAGCGTAGACTTGGGGCACCACGGGGAGGGCACTGAAGCTTTCTTT; CDR3 protein: CASSVDLGHHGEGTEAFF